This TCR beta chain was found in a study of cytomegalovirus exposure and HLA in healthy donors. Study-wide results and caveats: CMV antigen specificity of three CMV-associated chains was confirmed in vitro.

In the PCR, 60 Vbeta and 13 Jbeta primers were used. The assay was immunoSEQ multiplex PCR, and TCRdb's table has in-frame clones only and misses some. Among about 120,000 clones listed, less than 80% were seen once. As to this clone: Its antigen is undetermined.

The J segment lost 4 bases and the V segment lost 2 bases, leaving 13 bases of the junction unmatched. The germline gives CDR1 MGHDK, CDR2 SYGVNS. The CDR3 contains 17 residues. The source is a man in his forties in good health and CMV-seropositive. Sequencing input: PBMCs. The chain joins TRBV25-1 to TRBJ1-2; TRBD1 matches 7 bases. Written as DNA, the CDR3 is TGTGCCAGCAGTGAAGGAGTAGGGGGCCGGCTCCCCTATGGCTACACCTTC. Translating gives CASSEGVGGRLPYGYTF.